These T cell receptor beta chains were read from a single sample in a study of cytomegalovirus exposure and HLA in healthy donors. TCRdb keeps only in-frame clones here, not all; method: immunoSEQ multiplex PCR. This table holds some 50,000 clones. Sequenced sample: PBMCs. Receptors were obtained from a woman aged 40 to 55 in good health and CMV-seronegative. Each CDR3 is given with its conserved first and last residue. Fields, in order: CDR3 protein, J gene, CDR3 length, V gene.

CASSSQQQGPTEAFF,TRBJ1-1,15,TRBV18
CAWMRGLSEAFF,TRBJ1-1,12,TRBV30
CASSYPGRFYEQYF,TRBJ2-7,14,TRBV28
CASRRRLAGVGYEQYF,TRBJ2-7,16,TRBV6-6
CASRPNSGETQYF,TRBJ2-5,13,TRBV7-9
CATSRERGTQGNEQFF,TRBJ2-1,16,TRBV15
CASSLESMSNEQFF,TRBJ2-1,14,TRBV13
CASSLGRLFNEKLFF,TRBJ1-4,15,TRBV5-1
CATRGGLANEKLFF,TRBJ1-4,14,TRBV15
CASSPRQSDPYEQYF,TRBJ2-7,15,TRBV9
CASSSALGSGDTEAFF,TRBJ1-1,16,TRBV5-6
CASNYQEAYEQYF,TRBJ2-7,13,TRBV6-1
CASSYDKNYGYTF,TRBJ1-2,13,TRBV6-5
CASSPDGDGYTF,TRBJ1-2,12,TRBV6-5
CASSLRTNTEAFF,TRBJ1-1,13,TRBV5-1
CASSVGASTYEQYF,TRBJ2-7,14,TRBV9
CASSQGGVAGGGETQYF,TRBJ2-5,17,TRBV4-2
CASTLGQGGEKLFF,TRBJ1-4,14,TRBV6-5
CASSPPGQVVSGELFF,TRBJ2-2,16,TRBV7-2
CASSPGWNEQFF,TRBJ2-1,12,TRBV4-1
CASRLVYLGDRWSSYNSPLHF,TRBJ1-6,21,TRBV12-2
CASSVMPSGDEQFF,TRBJ2-1,14,TRBV9
CASSPDGQSSYEQYF,TRBJ2-7,15,TRBV28
CASSEQGASYEQYF,TRBJ2-7,14,TRBV5-1
CASSPAVAYTGELFF,TRBJ2-2,15,TRBV7-2
CASSLAGQGNEKLFF,TRBJ1-4,15,TRBV28
CASRTQGRREKLFF,TRBJ1-4,14,TRBV19
CASSPYRGANTGELFF,TRBJ2-2,16,TRBV9
CAISSGGDEQFF,TRBJ2-1,12,TRBV10-3
CASSPREAPTEAFF,TRBJ1-1,14,TRBV19
CASSFGLAGERDYNEQFF,TRBJ2-1,18,TRBV28
CASSLEGQGNQPQHF,TRBJ1-5,15,TRBV11-2
CASSSRGEQYF,TRBJ2-7,11,TRBV9
CASSLGGRERIYEQYF,TRBJ2-7,16,TRBV7-2
CASSTGSTGELFF,TRBJ2-2,13,TRBV5-1
CASSLGYGDRDYEQYF,TRBJ2-7,16,TRBV7-9
CASHEPPIREQYF,TRBJ2-7,13,TRBV7-2
CASSQTQGGGRSTDTQYF,TRBJ2-3,18,TRBV4-2
CASRKTGVDEQYF,TRBJ2-7,13,TRBV6-5
CASSTSDNYGYTF,TRBJ1-2,13,TRBV5-1
CASSKTGKTDTQYF,TRBJ2-3,14,TRBV11-2
CASSQGRDTEAFF,TRBJ1-1,13,TRBV14
CASSQASGSSYEQYF,TRBJ2-7,15,TRBV4-2
CASSFSSGSGGTDTQYF,TRBJ2-3,17,TRBV7-2
CASSLVYGQGDYGYTF,TRBJ1-2,16,TRBV13
CASSIPMGAGELFF,TRBJ2-2,14,TRBV19
CASSLTAGGVYEQYF,TRBJ2-7,15,TRBV4-1
CASSVSRAGGLGGYTF,TRBJ1-2,16,TRBV9
CASSDPTGYYGYTF,TRBJ1-2,14,TRBV25-1
CASSVELAGAYNEQFF,TRBJ2-1,16,TRBV9
CASSRGQVDNYGYTF,TRBJ1-2,15,TRBV18